This T cell receptor beta chain came from a study of blood T cell repertoires in COVID-19. Study as a whole: PBMCs, B-cell-depleted T cells, or T cells were the source of the cDNA or gDNA that made up the material.

V trimming: 5 bases; J trimming: 7 bases; junction bases outside the gene matches: 3. The germline V gene encodes CDR1 SEHNR and CDR2 FQNEAQ (reference sequence). This CDR3 has 14 residues. Assay used: immunoSEQ multiplex PCR; TCRdb lists only in-frame clones, some missing. The table lists around 170,000 clones, 84% of them singletons. Recruits, aged about 18 to 100 years, lived in 25 or so US areas. The rearrangement joins TRBV7-9 to TRBJ1-4; 11 bases are shared with TRBD1. This clonotype was sampled from a woman in her 50s who had recovered from COVID-19. The sample comprised PBMCs or T cells enriched from blood (not recorded which). CDR3 amino acids: CASSPGQGAEKLFF. Written as DNA, the CDR3 is TGTGCCAGCAGCCCCGGACAGGGGGCTGAAAAACTGTTTTTT.